This T cell receptor beta chain was observed in a study of monozygotic twins with inflammatory bowel disease. Germline CDR1 and CDR2: DFQATT and SNEGSKA (reference sequence). This CDR3 comprises 13 residues. Total RNA from whole blood was isolated with no T cell sorting. Study conclusions and caveats: Healthy twins showed more clonotype sharing with others than IBD patients, especially patients with disease activity.

About this clonotype itself: The antigen is not known.

In eight separate reactions per sample, cDNA was generated. TCRdb reprocessed the 5' RACE reads and reports one entry per CDR3 protein, with no DNA. The specimen's table records over 200,000 distinct CDR3 sequences. Source material: blood. V is TRBV20-1 and J is TRBJ2-7; TCRdb designates TRBD2, a call that cannot be tested without DNA. The TCR comes from a human donor with ulcerative colitis or Crohn's disease, or a healthy co-twin of an affected twin (not recorded which). CDR3 protein: CSAPISGFYEQYF.